One TCR beta chain is described in this entry. The antigen is not known. The CDR3 spans 14 residues. V lost 6 bases, J lost 9 bases, and 8 bases stayed unmatched. Germline loops: CDR1 MNHEY, CDR2 SVGAGI. This record belongs to a study of T cell responses to AZD1222 COVID-19 vaccine. General study findings and limits: Reports indicate that nearly half of spike-specific TCRs are directed at unmutated variant regions. Most donors were white British and more were female, and clonal diversity was possibly underestimated.

TCRdb's copy holds only in-frame clones and misses some; the assay was immunoSEQ multiplex PCR. The data hold 140,000 to 150,000 clones, with roughly nine tenths observed a single time. The specimen was peripheral blood, collected 28 days after the second AZD1222 dose. The clonotype was recovered from an adult who received the AZD1222 COVID-19 vaccine. The rearrangement joins TRBV6-5 to TRBJ2-7; TRBD2 matches at 13 bases. The CDR3 sequence is CASSTGLAGPSQYF. CDR3 nucleotides: TGTGCCAGCAGCACGGGACTAGCGGGGCCGTCGCAGTACTTC.